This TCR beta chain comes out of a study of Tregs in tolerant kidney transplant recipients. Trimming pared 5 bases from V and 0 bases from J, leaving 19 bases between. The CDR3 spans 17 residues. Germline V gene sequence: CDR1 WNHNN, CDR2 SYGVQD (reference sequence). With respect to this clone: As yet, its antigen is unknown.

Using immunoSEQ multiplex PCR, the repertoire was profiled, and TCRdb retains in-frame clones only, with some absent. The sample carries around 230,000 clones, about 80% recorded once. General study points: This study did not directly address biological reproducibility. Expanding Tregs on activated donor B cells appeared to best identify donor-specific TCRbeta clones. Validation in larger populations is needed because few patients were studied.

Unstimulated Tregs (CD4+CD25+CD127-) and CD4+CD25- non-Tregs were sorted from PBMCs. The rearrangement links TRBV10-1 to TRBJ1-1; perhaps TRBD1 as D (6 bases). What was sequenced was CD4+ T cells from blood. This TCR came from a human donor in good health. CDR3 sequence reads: CASSKQGKEDMNTEAFF. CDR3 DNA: TGCGCCAGCAGTAAACAGGGCAAAGAAGATATGAACACTGAAGCTTTCTTT.